Given below is one TCR beta chain in context. Antigen unknown. This record belongs to a study of T cell repertoires in cytomegalovirus infection. Looking at the study overall: A matching HLA type, together with CMV infection, was signaled by public TCR beta signatures. Overall study results and limits: Cumulative public TCR beta family frequency identified CMV carriers with the relevant HLA.

Deletions cut 8 bases from V and 5 bases from J, with 10 bases between. CDR3 length: 11 amino acids. Germline lookup yields CDR1 SNHLY and CDR2 FYNNEI. MiXCR, applied by TCRdb to the reads, yields one record per CDR3 protein. The sample lists roughly 700,000 distinct CDR3 sequences, around 35% occurring once. Sequenced material: cultured PBMCs, taken from culture after CMV antigen stimulation. The chain employs TRBV2 and TRBJ2-7, with D unresolved. This sequence originates from a human donor in good health (CMV status not recorded). Some clones in this sample may be carry-over from other donors' samples. This CDR3 reads CASCQFDEQYF. The CDR3 bases are TGTGCCAGCTGTCAGTTCGACGAGCAGTACTTC.